The clone carrying this TCR beta chain was seen repeatedly, ten times or more. Its target is not known. The sample belongs to a study of CD8 T cells in ankylosing spondylitis. Study observations and caveats: Prior literature has documented some motif variants in synovial fluid and blood from reactive arthritis. For ankylosing spondylitis blood, a TCR beta motif of 7 to 9 highly homologous variants appeared characteristic. There was reportedly significant enrichment of clones that were disease-linked in matched ankylosing spondylitis synovial fluid.

Library preparation for TCR beta used quantitative 5'-RACE with molecular barcodes. Each CDR3 protein gets one entry after TCRdb re-called the 5' RACE reads with MiXCR. The sample records about 140,000 distinct CDR3 sequences, 9.5% to 12% being singletons. The clonotype originates from a female donor with ankylosing spondylitis or in good health (not recorded which). Sequenced input: blood, either unsorted or a sorted T cell fraction (not recorded which).

The CDR3 coding sequence is TGTGCCTGGAGGGACCCCAGCTATGGCTACACCTTC. Protein: CAWRDPSYGYTF. The V gene is TRBV30, the J gene TRBJ1-2; unclear D gene. Per germline, CDR1 GTSNPN and CDR2 SVGIG (reference sequence). The CDR3 spans 12 residues. Trimming pared 3 bases from V and 4 bases from J, leaving 9 bases between.